This TCR beta chain was sequenced for a study of shared clonotypes between healthy human individuals. General study findings and limits: In several donors, about 5% of naive CD4 clonotypes appeared in common. Clonotype sharing among donors was thought likely to change with sequencing depth.

Measured with immunoSEQ multiplex PCR; TCRdb has only the in-frame clones, and not every one. The sample lists about 1.1 million clones; around 78% were seen once. Germline loops: CDR1 DFQATT, CDR2 SNEGSKA (reference sequence). V was shortened by 5 bases and J by 12 bases, with 8 bases between the two germline ends. This CDR3 region has 8 residues. Comment on this clone: The target antigen is unknown.

The origin of this receptor is a man between 18 and 35 years old in good health. Some clones in this sample may be carry-over from other donors' samples. The sample was memory CD4+ T cells from PBMCs. Subset given: CD45RA-negative fraction. This chain connects TRBV20-1 to TRBJ2-7; the D gene is possibly TRBD1 (5 bases). The CDR3 region is CSALGAYF. CDR3 nucleotide sequence: TGCAGTGCTCTAGGGGCGTACTTC.